A selection of T cell receptor beta chains follows, all from one sample in a study of identical twins. TCRdb used MiXCR to reprocess the 5' RACE reads, holding one entry per CDR3 protein. The data show under 800,000 distinct CDR3 sequences, with about 20% seen just once and approximately 4.5% held by the top ten. The same sample was also studied in work on T cells expressing NK-cell markers.

Sequenced input: PBMCs. The receptors come from a woman between 18 and 29 years old in good health. Each CDR3 is given with its conserved first and last residue. The D gene is left open where the match is weak. A row's size may be missing; if present it is once, few, many or a size class.

size	D	V	length	J	DNA	CDR3
.	.	TRBV19	14	TRBJ2-7	TGTGCCAGTAGTAGGGGGCCAGGTTCCTACGAGCAGTACTTC	CASSRGPGSYEQYF
few	.	TRBV20-1	12	TRBJ1-2	TGCAGAGCCGGCACGGTTAACTATGGCTACACCTTC	CRAGTVNYGYTF
.	.	TRBV29-1	13	TRBJ2-5	TGCAGCGTTGGGCACGGACGCCAAGAGACCCAGTACTTC	CSVGHGRQETQYF
many	.	TRBV4-3	14	TRBJ2-3	TGCGCCAGCAGCGCCGCGGCAAGGGAAGATACGCAGTATTTT	CASSAAAREDTQYF
many	.	TRBV12-3/TRBV12-4	11	TRBJ2-3	TGTGCCAGCGGACCAGCAGATACGCAGTATTTT	CASGPADTQYF
.	.	TRBV5-1	16	TRBJ2-3	TGCGCCAGCAGCTTGGCCGGGGGGCTCTCCCCAGATACGCAGTATTTT	CASSLAGGLSPDTQYF
many	.	TRBV29-1	15	TRBJ2-2	TGCAGCGTTGAAGTTGAGAGCGGGAACACCGGGGAGCTGTTTTTT	CSVEVESGNTGELFF
.	TRBD2	TRBV18	16	TRBJ2-1	TGTGCCAGCTCACCACCGGCCCCGGGGGGATACAATGAGCAGTTCTTC	CASSPPAPGGYNEQFF
few	.	TRBV4-3	18	TRBJ2-1	TGCGCCAGCAGCCAGGGCCTCGCGGGCACAACCTTTAACAATGAGCAGTTCTTC	CASSQGLAGTTFNNEQFF
few	TRBD2	TRBV4-3	17	TRBJ2-3	TGCGCCAGCAGCCAAGATGTAGGTCGGGAGGGTACAGATACGCAGTATTTT	CASSQDVGREGTDTQYF
.	.	TRBV7-9	16	TRBJ2-5	TGTGCCAGCAGCTTAGATTGGGCGGGACAGCAAGAGACCCAGTACTTC	CASSLDWAGQQETQYF
few	TRBD1	TRBV7-2	16	TRBJ2-1	TGTGCCAGCAGCTTAGGGGACAGGGGGTTCCTCAATGAGCAGTTCTTC	CASSLGDRGFLNEQFF
few	TRBD2	TRBV5-1	15	TRBJ2-3	TGCGCCAGCAGCTTCTCTCTAGCGGGGACAGATACGCAGTATTTT	CASSFSLAGTDTQYF
.	TRBD1	TRBV5-1	16	TRBJ2-2	TGCGCCAGCAGCCCTACAGGGGACACGAACACCGGGGAGCTGTTTTTT	CASSPTGDTNTGELFF
few	.	TRBV5-1	13	TRBJ1-5	TGCGCCAGCAGCTTGGAGCCTTATCAGCCCCAGCATTTT	CASSLEPYQPQHF
few	.	TRBV10-3	13	TRBJ2-2	TGTGCCATCAGTGTGTATGAGCGCGGGGAGCTGTTTTTT	CAISVYERGELFF
many	.	TRBV12-3/TRBV12-4	13	TRBJ2-3	TGTGCCAGCACCAAGGGGGGAGGCGATACGCAGTATTTT	CASTKGGGDTQYF
.	.	TRBV7-2	14	TRBJ1-4	TGTGCCAGCAGCCCCGGGACGGCCAATGAAAAACTGTTTTTT	CASSPGTANEKLFF
few	.	TRBV7-2	15	TRBJ1-1	TGTGCCAGCAGTATAAAGACCGGGCCTCGTTCTCAAGCTTTCTTT	CASSIKTGPRSQAFF
.	TRBD2	TRBV6-1	13	TRBJ2-7	TGTGCCAGCAGCGGGGGGTTCCCCTACGAGCAGTACTTC	CASSGGFPYEQYF
few	.	TRBV7-2	14	TRBJ1-1	TGTGCCAGCAGCTTAGATCCGAGAGGGACTGAAGCTTTCTTT	CASSLDPRGTEAFF
.	.	TRBV7-2	12	TRBJ2-5	TGTGCCAGCAGCATTAGCGGAGAGACCCAGTACTTC	CASSISGETQYF
.	.	TRBV29-1	11	TRBJ1-1	TGCAGCGTCGCATACAGTTTCCAAGCTTTCTTT	CSVAYSFQAFF
.	TRBD1	TRBV2	13	TRBJ1-4	TGTGCCAGCAGAAAGGACAGGGGGGTAAAACTGTTTTTT	CASRKDRGVKLFF
.	.	TRBV7-9	16	TRBJ2-3	TGTGCCAGCAGCTCCCCGGGACGGTCACTCACAGATACGCAGTATTTT	CASSSPGRSLTDTQYF
few	.	TRBV20-1	14	TRBJ2-1	TGCAGTGCTAGGATTTCCCTGAGGTACAATGAGCAGTTCTTC	CSARISLRYNEQFF
.	.	TRBV15	14	TRBJ2-1	TGTGCCACCAGCAGGAGGGACGGCTACAATGAGCAGTTCTTC	CATSRRDGYNEQFF
.	.	TRBV27	13	TRBJ2-3	TGTGCCAGCAGTTTCCAAGGGAGGGATACGCAGTATTTT	CASSFQGRDTQYF
few	TRBD2	TRBV20-1	14	TRBJ2-7	TGCAGTGCTCCAATACTAGCGGGAGGGCACGAGCAGTACTTC	CSAPILAGGHEQYF